This T cell receptor (beta chain) was sequenced during a study of response to subunit inactivated influenza vaccine. Study-level findings and limits: The authors suggested that few new T cells are recruited per seasonal influenza vaccination.

TCRdb ran MiXCR on the RT-PCR reads and lists one entry per CDR3 protein. The table includes around 750,000 distinct CDR3 sequences, 21% detected once. This CDR3 is 13 amino acids long. CDR1 is SQVTM, CDR2 ANQGSEA, per germline. V lost 4 bases and J lost 8, with 15 bases in between. This clonotype was seen many times. Its target is not known. The TCR sequence derives from a man aged 45-65 years who received an inactivated influenza vaccine. The sample consisted of PBMCs from blood, taken roughly 5 days after vaccination. V gene TRBV29-1 combines with J gene TRBJ2-1; the D call may be TRBD1 or TRBD2 (5 bases each). The chain's CDR3 is CSVARDLSDEQFF. CDR3 nucleotide sequence: TGCAGCGTTGCCCGGGACCTTAGCGATGAGCAGTTCTTC.